This TCR beta chain was identified during a study of blood T cells in healthy people across ages. Isolation yielded PBMCs, at least 7 million per sample, in every case. Using a J-beta primer mix together with a sample-barcoded 5' primer, a second PCR was run for roughly 7 to 11 cycles. A single record per CDR3 protein comes from TCRdb applying MiXCR to the 5' RACE reads. The sample carries roughly 800,000 distinct CDR3 sequences, about 25% recorded once. This clonotype was observed a few times. What it binds is not known. Study results and caveats: In the absence of known donor CMV status, changes in expanded clonotypes were possibly confounded. TCR beta diversity correlated strongly with naive T cell percentage.

Germline V CDR1 and CDR2: SGHTA, FQGNSA. This CDR3 comprises 15 residues. Losses at the gene ends were 4 bases for V and 2 bases for J; bases not matched to a gene: 4. A further study also used this sample, focusing on T cells of mothers and their children.

This TCR came from a boy aged 5-17 years in good health. Sequencing was carried out using blood. The V call is TRBV7-2, the J call TRBJ1-5; TRBD1 matches at 8 bases. CDR3 residues: CASSSQTGGNQPQHF. The CDR3 DNA is TGTGCCAGCAGCTCACAGACAGGGGGCAATCAGCCCCAGCATTTT.